This passage covers 18 T cell receptor beta chains from one sample sequenced in a study of blood T cell repertoires in COVID-19. The table came from immunoSEQ multiplex PCR; TCRdb's copy has only in-frame clones and leaves some out. The sample lists more than 200,000 clones; around 83% were seen once. Sequenced material: peripheral blood. These receptors originate from an elderly man with acute or convalescent COVID-19.

This rearrangement joins TRBV5-1 to TRBJ2-1, with 11 nucleotides matching TRBD1. Germline assignment: CDR1 SGHRS and CDR2 YFSETQ. CDR3 length: 15 residues. V was pared by 0 bases and J by 14 bases, with 10 bases of the junction left unmatched. CDR3 sequence: CASSLAKGQGAAEFF. In nucleotides, the CDR3 is TGCGCCAGCAGCTTGGCCAAAGGACAGGGGGCAGCGGAGTTCTTC.

This clone has only a few counts. The rearrangement uses TRBV18 and TRBJ2-7; 8 bases fit TRBD1. The length of the CDR3 is 16 residues. Germline V lookup: CDR1 KGHSH, CDR2 LQKENI. V shed 1 base and J 4 bases; nucleotides not matched to a gene: 9. The CDR3 region is CASSPQRQGLDYEQYF. The CDR3 DNA reads as TGTGCCAGCTCACCACAGAGACAGGGGCTGGATTACGAGCAGTACTTC.

V and J are TRBV28 and TRBJ1-1; D uncertain. The CDR3 is 19 amino acids. The V end lost 6 bases, the J end lost 0 bases, and 26 bases lay between the germline ends. CDR1 is MDHEN and CDR2 is SYDVKM in the germline V gene. The CDR3 loop reads CASSPALGTGPLMNTEAFF. The CDR3 nucleotides read TGTGCCAGCAGCCCCGCGTTGGGCACCGGCCCCCTCATGAACACTGAAGCTTTCTTT.

The chain couples TRBV7-9 to TRBJ1-2; TRBD1 is a possible D gene (5 bases). CDR3 length equals 16 residues. The V gene's germline CDR1 is SEHNR and CDR2 FQNEAQ (reference sequence). The germline V and J ends were trimmed by 8 bases and 9 bases, with 28 bases remaining between them. CDR3 in DNA: TGTGCCAGCGGCAGGGCACAAGGTGCAGGGCTGAGCAGCTACACCTTC. Its protein product is CASGRAQGAGLSSYTF. Full variable domain (outside the CDR3, taken from reference TRBV7-9 and TRBJ1-2): DTGVSQNPRHKITKRGQNVTFRCDPISEHNRLYWYRQTLGQGPEFLTYFQNEAQLEKSRLLSDRFSAERPKGSFSTLEIQRTEQGDSAMYLCASGRAQGAGLSSYTFGSGTRLTVV.

The chain is built from TRBV5-6 and TRBJ2-3, with D perhaps TRBD1 (7 bases). The germline V gene has CDR1 SGHDT and CDR2 YYEEEE. The CDR3 consists of 19 residues. Between the trimmed V and J ends, which lost 1 base and 4 bases, there was a span of 25 bases. For the CDR3, the DNA is TGTGCCAGCAGCTTGAAGGGACAGCGGGCGGAGCGTTATTCAGATACGCAGTATTTT. It specifies CASSLKGQRAERYSDTQYF.

The chain has TRBV19 and TRBJ1-2, with D possibly TRBD1 on 6 matching bases. The CDR3 extends over 14 amino acids. The V gene's germline CDR1 is LNHDA and CDR2 SQIVND (reference sequence). Deletions cut 1 base from V and 4 bases from J, with 10 bases between. CDR3 sequence (DNA): TGTGCCAGTAGTATAGCCGGGACACCCTATGGCTACACCTTC. Translation gives CASSIAGTPYGYTF. The full variable domain, in which reference TRBV19 and TRBJ1-2 provide the parts outside the CDR3, is DGGITQSPKYLFRKEGQNVTLSCEQNLNHDAMYWYRQDPGQGLRLIYYSQIVNDFQKGDIAEGYSVSREKKESFPLTVTSAQKNPTAFYLCASSIAGTPYGYTFGSGTRLTVV.

The chain is built from TRBV24-1 and TRBJ2-2, with 14 bases fitting TRBD2. The V and J ends lost 3 bases and 7 bases, in that order; junction bases with no gene match: 6. CDR3 length: 17 residues. Germline V lookup: CDR1 KGHDR, CDR2 SFDVKD. The DNA of the CDR3 is TGTGCCACCAGTGATCCGGGACTAGCGGGAGTGAGCGGGGAGCTGTTTTTT. As protein: CATSDPGLAGVSGELFF.

Details on this clone: The same CDR3 arises from other DNA sequences in this sample as well. CDR3 amino acids: CASSLTGGSPLHF. The CDR3 DNA sequence: TGTGCCAGCAGCCTGACAGGGGGCTCACCCCTCCACTTT. V usage is TRBV14 and J usage is TRBJ1-6; 10 bases are a match to TRBD1. The CDR3 runs to 13 residues. J lost 10 bases, V lost 4 bases, and 1 base had no gene match. CDR1 and CDR2 (germline): SGHDN, FVKESK.

This chain joins TRBV9 and TRBJ2-2; TRBD2 matches at 7 bases. Unmatched junction bases numbered 6, after V lost 1 base and J lost 3 bases. There are 16 residues in the CDR3. Germline V CDR1 and CDR2: SGDLS, YYNGEE. The DNA of the CDR3 is TGTGCCAGCAGCGTATTCGCTAGCGGTGACACCGGGGAGCTGTTTTTT. The encoded protein is CASSVFASGDTGELFF.

The rearrangement uses TRBV2 and TRBJ2-3, with 8 bases aligning to TRBD2. With 8 bases clipped from V and 3 bases from J, the junction kept 4 bases outside the gene matches. The CDR3 is 13 residues long. From germline, CDR1 is SNHLY and CDR2 FYNNEI. CDR3 DNA sequence: TGTGCCAGCCCGACTAGCGTGACAGATACGCAGTATTTT. This gives the protein CASPTSVTDTQYF. Full variable domain (remainder filled in from reference TRBV2 and TRBJ2-3): EPEVTQTPSHQVTQMGQEVILRCVPISNHLYFYWYRQILGQKVEFLVSFYNNEISEKSEIFDDQFSVERPDGSNFTLKIRSTKLEDSAMYFCASPTSVTDTQYFGPGTRLTVL.

The chain has TRBV6-2 or TRBV6-3 and TRBJ1-4; tentatively, D is TRBD1 (6 bases). The CDR3 consists of 18 residues. With 5 bases removed from V and 7 bases from J, the gap between germline ends came to 26 bases. Germline V gene sequence: CDR1 MNHEY, CDR2 SVGEGT. CDR3 bases: TGTGCCAGCAGTGACAGGACGAGGTCCATACCGACCGGTGAAAAACTGTTTTTT. This codes for CASSDRTRSIPTGEKLFF.

J is TRBJ2-1 and V is TRBV7-3; 12 bases line up with TRBD2. The ends lost 5 bases at V and 9 bases at J; junction bases unmatched: 14. Germline V gene data show CDR1 as SGHTA and CDR2 as FQGTGA. The CDR3 spans 17 residues. CDR3 in amino acids: CASSTSPSSGRAIEQFF. As DNA, the CDR3 is TGTGCCAGCAGCACCTCCCCCTCTAGCGGGAGGGCCATTGAGCAGTTCTTC.

The chain links TRBV12-5 to TRBJ2-1, with TRBD2 matching 7 bases. Per germline, CDR1 LGHNT and CDR2 FRNRAP. The CDR3 covers 15 residues. Germline trimming cut 7 bases from V and 9 bases from J; bases unmatched to any gene: 15. The CDR3 is CASEGGGSVGSEQFF. The CDR3 DNA sequence: TGTGCTAGTGAGGGAGGCGGGAGCGTTGGAAGTGAGCAGTTCTTC.

The V gene is TRBV5-1, the J gene TRBJ1-4, with 9 nucleotides matching TRBD1. The CDR3 is 14 amino acids. Trimming cost V 5 bases and J 5 bases; bases outside gene matches: 4. The germline gives CDR1 SGHRS, CDR2 YFSETQ. The DNA for the CDR3 is TGCGCCAGCAGGCGGGGACAGGGAAATGAAAAACTGTTTTTT. It yields the protein CASRRGQGNEKLFF.

The rearrangement joins TRBV7-2 to TRBJ1-5, with no clear D. Trimming left V 1 base short and J 5 bases short, with 12 bases between. The CDR3 length is 15 residues. Germline V gives CDR1 SGHTA, CDR2 FQGNSA. CDR3 protein: CASSLVLSRDQPQHF. The CDR3 nucleotides read TGTGCCAGCAGCTTAGTTTTGAGCCGCGATCAGCCCCAGCATTTT.

This clone was counted between two and nine times. This sequence joins TRBV2 and TRBJ2-7, with a weak D call TRBD2 (6 bases). Germline loops: CDR1 SNHLY, CDR2 FYNNEI. The CDR3 spans 14 residues. V lost 6 bases, J lost 0 bases, and 12 bases lay in between. The CDR3 loop reads CASRQAGSSYEQYF. The CDR3 DNA reads TGTGCCAGCAGACAAGCGGGCAGCTCCTACGAGCAGTACTTC. The whole variable domain, filled in from reference TRBV2 and TRBJ2-7, reads EPEVTQTPSHQVTQMGQEVILRCVPISNHLYFYWYRQILGQKVEFLVSFYNNEISEKSEIFDDQFSVERPDGSNFTLKIRSTKLEDSAMYFCASRQAGSSYEQYFGPGTRLTVT.

The chain combines TRBV5-1 with TRBJ2-1, with 8 nucleotides matching TRBD2. Germline values: CDR1 SGHRS, CDR2 YFSETQ. The CDR3 has 15 amino acids. Trimming took 0 bases from V and 5 from J; bases not matched to a gene: 4. In DNA, the CDR3 is TGCGCCAGCAGCTTGGTGGGCGGGGGGAACAATGAGCAGTTCTTC. This codes for CASSLVGGGNNEQFF.

This clone has a single count. The CDR3 nucleotides read TGTGCCAGCAGGGGGGCTGGGAGCACTGAAGCTTTCTTT. Protein product: CASRGAGSTEAFF. V is TRBV6-5 and J is TRBJ1-1, with TRBD1 as a possible D gene (6 bases). The germline V gene encodes CDR1 MNHEY and CDR2 SVGAGI. The length of the CDR3 is 13 residues. V was clipped by 6 bases and J by 4 bases, with 12 bases between them.